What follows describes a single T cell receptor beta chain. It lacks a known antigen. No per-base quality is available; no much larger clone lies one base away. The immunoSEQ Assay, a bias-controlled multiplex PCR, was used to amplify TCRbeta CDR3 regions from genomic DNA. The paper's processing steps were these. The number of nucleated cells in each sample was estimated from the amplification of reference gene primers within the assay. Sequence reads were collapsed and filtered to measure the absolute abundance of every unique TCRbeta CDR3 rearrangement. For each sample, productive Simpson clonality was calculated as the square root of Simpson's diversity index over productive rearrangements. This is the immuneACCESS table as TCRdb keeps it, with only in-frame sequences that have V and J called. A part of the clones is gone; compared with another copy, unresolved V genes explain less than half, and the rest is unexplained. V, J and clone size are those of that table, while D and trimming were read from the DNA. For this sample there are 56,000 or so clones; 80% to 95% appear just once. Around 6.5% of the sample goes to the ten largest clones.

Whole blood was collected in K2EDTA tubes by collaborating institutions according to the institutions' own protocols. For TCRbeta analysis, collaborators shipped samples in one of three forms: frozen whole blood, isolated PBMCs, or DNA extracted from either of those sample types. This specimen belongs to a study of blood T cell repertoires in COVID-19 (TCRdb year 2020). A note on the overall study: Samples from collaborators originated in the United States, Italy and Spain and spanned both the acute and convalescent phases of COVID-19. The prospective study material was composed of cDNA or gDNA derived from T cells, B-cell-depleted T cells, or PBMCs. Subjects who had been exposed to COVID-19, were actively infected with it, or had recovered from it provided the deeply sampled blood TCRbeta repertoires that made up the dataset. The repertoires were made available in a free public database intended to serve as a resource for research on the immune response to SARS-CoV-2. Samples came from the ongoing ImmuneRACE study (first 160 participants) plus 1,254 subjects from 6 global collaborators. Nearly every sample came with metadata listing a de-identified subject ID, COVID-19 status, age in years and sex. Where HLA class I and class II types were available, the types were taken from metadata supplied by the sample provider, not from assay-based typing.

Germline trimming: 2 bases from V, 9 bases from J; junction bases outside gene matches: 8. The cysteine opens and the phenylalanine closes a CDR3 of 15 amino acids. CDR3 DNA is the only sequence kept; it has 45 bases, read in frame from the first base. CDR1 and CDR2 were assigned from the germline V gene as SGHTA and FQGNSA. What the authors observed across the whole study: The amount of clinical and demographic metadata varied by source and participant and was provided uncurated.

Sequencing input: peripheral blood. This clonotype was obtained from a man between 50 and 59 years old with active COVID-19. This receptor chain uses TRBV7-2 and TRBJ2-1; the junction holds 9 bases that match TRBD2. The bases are TGTGCCAGCAGCTTAATACGAGCGGGAGGCGTTGAGCAGTTCTTC. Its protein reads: CASSLIRAGGVEQFF.